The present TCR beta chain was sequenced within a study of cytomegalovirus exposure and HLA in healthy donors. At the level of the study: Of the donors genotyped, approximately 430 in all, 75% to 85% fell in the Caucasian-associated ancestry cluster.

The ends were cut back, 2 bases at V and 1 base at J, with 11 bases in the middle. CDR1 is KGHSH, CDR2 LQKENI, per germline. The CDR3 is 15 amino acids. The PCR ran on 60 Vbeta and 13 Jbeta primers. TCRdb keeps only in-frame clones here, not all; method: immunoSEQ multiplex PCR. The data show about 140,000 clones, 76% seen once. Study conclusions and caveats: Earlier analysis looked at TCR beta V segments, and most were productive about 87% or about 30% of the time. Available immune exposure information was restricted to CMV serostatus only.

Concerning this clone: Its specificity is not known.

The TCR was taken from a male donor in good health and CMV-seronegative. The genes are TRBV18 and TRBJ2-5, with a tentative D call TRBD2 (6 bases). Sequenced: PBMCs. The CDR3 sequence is CASSPGSGTQETQYF. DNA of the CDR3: TGTGCCAGCTCACCAGGTAGCGGAACCCAAGAGACCCAGTACTTC.